The present TCR beta chain was sequenced within a study of Ad26.COV2.S vaccination and SARS-CoV-2 variants. General study points: Vaccinated individuals (as opposed to placebo recipients) had higher spike-specific TCR breadth. In TCR breadth and depth analyses, total T cell responses may have been underestimated.

Remarks on this clone: Its antigen is unknown.

Documented treatment: roughly 19 received Ad26.COV2.S at low or high dose, single or two shots; 5 received placebo; per-sample allocation not given. Sampling took place 63 days after the first vaccine or placebo injection. An adult of 18-55 years in Boston served as donor. Clones were read by immunoSEQ multiplex PCR, and TCRdb kept only the in-frame ones, dropping some. The profile covers some 350,000 clones, with roughly 85% appearing a single time and roughly 3.1% taken by the ten largest. V shed 6 bases and J 8 bases; nucleotides not matched to a gene: 12. The CDR3 sequence is 14 residues long. Germline lookup yields CDR1 MNHEY and CDR2 SMNVEV (reference sequence).

Material: peripheral blood, obtained in a trial of Ad26.COV2.S vaccine versus placebo. The source is a person aged 18-65 years who received the Ad26.COV2.S COVID-19 vaccine or a placebo. The chain combines TRBV27 with TRBJ1-2, with 7 bases matching TRBD1. The CDR3 sequence is CASRLRDRVGGYTF. CDR3 in DNA: TGTGCCAGCAGACTTCGCGACAGGGTTGGCGGCTACACCTTC.